Sequencing of this T cell receptor (beta chain) was carried out in a study of Ad26.COV2.S vaccination and SARS-CoV-2 variants. Some clones are missing from TCRdb's copy, which holds only in-frame ones; the method was immunoSEQ multiplex PCR. The table has about 420,000 clones, 88% seen once. Treatment meaning: 15 to 20 received Ad26.COV2.S at low or high dose, single or two shots; 5 received placebo; per-sample allocation not given. It was on day 63 after the first vaccine or placebo injection that samples were taken. Boston supplied an adult donor aged 18-55 years. The specimen was peripheral blood, collected in a trial of Ad26.COV2.S vaccine versus placebo. The TCR originated in a person between 18 and 65 years old who received the Ad26.COV2.S COVID-19 vaccine or a placebo.

CDR3 residues: CASSSGQGRGGYTF. In nucleotides, the CDR3 is TGTGCCAGCAGCTCTGGACAGGGCAGAGGTGGCTACACCTTC. The genes are TRBV7-9 and TRBJ1-2, with 8 nucleotides matching TRBD1. CDR3 size: 14 residues. Germline V gives CDR1 SEHNR, CDR2 FQNEAQ (reference sequence). Trimming took 4 bases from V and 7 from J; bases not matched to a gene: 8. Drawing the rest from reference TRBV7-9 and TRBJ1-2, the complete variable domain is DTGVSQNPRHKITKRGQNVTFRCDPISEHNRLYWYRQTLGQGPEFLTYFQNEAQLEKSRLLSDRFSAERPKGSFSTLEIQRTEQGDSAMYLCASSSGQGRGGYTFGSGTRLTVV.